The 32 T cell receptor beta chains in this list originate from one sample, sequenced in a study of shared clonotypes between healthy human individuals (dated by TCRdb to the early 2020s). To prepare the library, the immunoSEQ multiplex PCR assay was applied. Here the immuneACCESS table is served through TCRdb, limited to in-frame sequences with V and J called. Missing clones are a known gap in these copies; in checked studies unresolved V genes cover under half, and the rest lacks a known reason. This sample gives about 1 million clones in total; about 76% of them show up just once. The leading ten clones occupy approximately 1.5% of the sample. Sequencing was carried out using memory CD4+ T cells sorted from blood. Reading the label with the study, this specimen's cell subset or site is: CD45RA-negative fraction. The receptors originated from a man aged 18 to 30 in good health.

The chain couples TRBV21-1 to TRBJ2-2; the DNA was not compared with TRBD2, the D call given in the table. TRBV21-1 is labeled a pseudogene. The CDR3 has 15 amino acids. CDR3 coding DNA: TGTGCCAGCAGCAAAGGACTAGCGGGGACCGGGGAGCTGTTTTTT. Protein: CASSKGLAGTGELFF.

The chain has TRBV6-5 and TRBJ1-1; possible D gene TRBD1, 5 bases. This CDR3 is built from 14 residues. Trimming left V 2 bases short and J 6 bases short, with 13 bases between. Germline-derived CDR1 and CDR2 are MNHEY and SVGAGI. The CDR3 sequence: CASSYNGRVAEAFF. The CDR3 region has the DNA TGTGCCAGCAGTTACAATGGCAGGGTGGCTGAAGCTTTCTTT.

Of note for this clone: Other nucleotide sequences from this sample produce the same CDR3. The V call is TRBV18, the J call TRBJ2-7, with 7 bases aligning to TRBD1. This CDR3 is 13 amino acids long. The trim removed 6 bases at V and 4 bases at J, leaving 6 bases unmatched. The germline CDR1 and CDR2 sequences are KGHSH and LQKENI. The CDR3 nucleotides are TGTGCCAGCTCCCGGGACAGAGGTTACGAGCAGTACTTC. Its translation is CASSRDRGYEQYF.

This CDR3 reads CANKREVLGETQYF. The DNA for the CDR3 is TGTGCCAACAAGCGGGAGGTCTTAGGGGAGACCCAGTACTTC. The chain is built from TRBV2 and TRBJ2-5; 9 bases align to TRBD2. The CDR3 runs 14 residues. Germline values: CDR1 SNHLY, CDR2 FYNNEI. V shed 10 bases and J 5 bases; nucleotides not matched to a gene: 11.

In the case of this clone: Germline and junction disagree at one end, which may indicate a read error. This rearrangement joins TRBV5-6 to TRBJ1-2; D gene unclear. The CDR3 contains 12 residues. The germline V gene encodes CDR1 SGHDT and CDR2 YYEEEE. CDR3 bases: TGTGCCAGCAGCTTAATGGATCCAACAGTAGTCTTC. Translated, it gives CASSLMDPTVVF.

The gene calls are TRBV30 and TRBJ2-1; D is ambiguous. The CDR3 length is 12 residues. From germline, CDR1 is GTSNPN and CDR2 SVGIG (reference sequence). V dropped 3 bases and J dropped 7 bases, with 10 bases sitting between them. The CDR3 coding sequence is TGTGCCTGGAGCCCGACCCCGAATGAGCAGTTCTTC. This codes for CAWSPTPNEQFF.

A few counts support this clone. J is TRBJ1-5 and V is TRBV7-3; weak D call: TRBD1 (6 bases). CDR1 and CDR2 (germline): SGHTA, FQGTGA. V dropped 8 bases and J dropped 0 bases, with 17 bases sitting between them. This CDR3 has 16 amino acids. CDR3 sequence (DNA): TGTGCCAGCCAATGCAGGACAGTCTATAGCAATCAGCCCCAGCATTTT. Encoded protein: CASQCRTVYSNQPQHF.

The chain joins TRBV7-2 to TRBJ1-2, with D tentatively TRBD1 (6 bases). The CDR3 covers 13 residues. The V end lost 5 bases, the J end lost 4 bases, and 11 bases lay between the germline ends. The germline V gene encodes CDR1 SGHTA and CDR2 FQGNSA. CDR3 protein: CASSQRGGYGYTF. The DNA for the CDR3 is TGTGCCAGCAGCCAGAGAGGGGGCTATGGCTACACCTTC.

V is TRBV5-4 and J is TRBJ2-7; D possibly corresponds to TRBD2 (6 bases). The ends were cut back, 3 bases at V and 0 bases at J, with 10 bases in the middle. The germline V gene encodes CDR1 SGHNT and CDR2 YYREEE (reference sequence). CDR3 length: 14 residues. The DNA of the CDR3 is TGTGCCAGCAGCTACGCCGGGAGCTCCTACGAGCAGTACTTC. Its translation: CASSYAGSSYEQYF.

The chain is built from TRBV25-1 and TRBJ1-1; 7 positions agree with TRBD1. Looked up from germline, CDR1 is MGHDK and CDR2 is SYGVNS. The CDR3 contains 15 residues. After removal of 5 bases from V and 4 bases from J, the junction contained 10 bases not matched to a gene. CDR3 nucleotides: TGTGCCAGCAGTAGGTCCAGGGGGATGAGCACTGAAGCTTTCTTT. Encoded protein: CASSRSRGMSTEAFF.

CDR3 coding DNA: TGTGCCAGCAGCCAAGATCACGTCGGACCTTATGGCTACACCTTC. Its translation: CASSQDHVGPYGYTF. The gene calls are TRBV14 and TRBJ1-2, with D unresolved. Germline CDR1 is SGHDN and CDR2 is FVKESK. With 0 bases removed from V and 5 bases from J, the gap between germline ends came to 13 bases. The CDR3 totals 15 residues.

The gene calls are TRBV4-1 and TRBJ2-5, with D perhaps given as TRBD1 or TRBD2 (6 bases each). V was shortened by 2 bases and J by 5 bases, with 15 bases between the two germline ends. Germline assignment: CDR1 MGHRA and CDR2 YSYEKL. The CDR3 is 15 amino acids. DNA for the CDR3: TGCGCCAGCAGCCAAACCGGGGGCTCGAGGGAGACCCAGTACTTC. Its translation: CASSQTGGSRETQYF.

The chain employs TRBV19 and TRBJ1-2; no clear D. This CDR3 comprises 14 residues. CDR1 and CDR2 (germline): LNHDA, SQIVND (reference sequence). The ends were cut back, 6 bases at V and 5 bases at J, with 16 bases in the middle. The CDR3, as DNA: TGTGCCAGTAGGCTACCGGGCCAGTCTTATGGCTACACCTTC. Translating it yields CASRLPGQSYGYTF.

This CDR3 is CASSLLGTNTEAFF. The CDR3 nucleotides read TGTGCCAGCAGCTTATTGGGGACGAACACTGAAGCTTTCTTT. V gene TRBV11-2 combines with J gene TRBJ1-1; maybe TRBD1 (5 bases). V was clipped by 2 bases and J by 1 base, with 8 bases between them. The germline V gene encodes CDR1 SGHAT and CDR2 FQNNGV. This CDR3 region has 14 residues.

This chain joins TRBV5-6 and TRBJ2-2, with D perhaps matching TRBD2 (5 bases). Trimming took off 6 bases at V and 5 bases at J, with 11 bases between the two ends. This CDR3 is built from 13 residues. CDR1 and CDR2 from the germline V gene are SGHDT and YYEEEE. CDR3 amino acids: CASTREWTGELFF. Written as DNA, the CDR3 is TGTGCCAGCACGAGGGAGTGGACCGGGGAGCTGTTTTTT.

The CDR3 region has the DNA TGTGCCACCACGGGACAGCTCAATGAAAAACTGTTTTTT. Its translation is CATTGQLNEKLFF. The V call is TRBV10-3, the J call TRBJ1-4; 7 positions match TRBD1. The germline V gene has CDR1 ENHRY and CDR2 SYGVKD. The CDR3 sequence is 13 residues long. Losses at the gene ends were 10 bases for V and 5 bases for J; bases not matched to a gene: 7.

This clone was seen only a few times. The rearrangement uses TRBV2 and TRBJ2-5, with 9 bases fitting TRBD2. Germline lookup yields CDR1 SNHLY and CDR2 FYNNEI. The V and J ends lost 9 bases and 4 bases, in that order; junction bases with no gene match: 12. The CDR3 covers 15 residues. CDR3: CARTSGNKAGETQYF. The CDR3 nucleotides are TGTGCCAGGACTAGCGGCAATAAAGCGGGAGAGACCCAGTACTTC.

The chain combines TRBV5-1 with TRBJ2-6; 7 bases align to TRBD1. Unmatched junction bases numbered 5, after V lost 4 bases and J lost 1 base. The germline gives CDR1 SGHRS, CDR2 YFSETQ. This CDR3 has 16 residues. The CDR3 loop is CASSPRTGSGANVLTF. CDR3 DNA: TGCGCCAGCAGCCCCCGGACAGGTTCTGGGGCCAACGTCCTGACTTTC.

This chain links TRBV5-6 with TRBJ2-7; 7 nucleotides agree with TRBD1. Germline V gene lookup returns CDR1 SGHDT and CDR2 YYEEEE. The CDR3 runs to 16 residues. V shed 4 bases and J 3 bases; nucleotides not matched to a gene: 13. DNA of the CDR3: TGTGCCAGCAGCGGCCCGACAGGGTCCACGTTCTACGAGCAGTACTTC. This encodes CASSGPTGSTFYEQYF.

This clone was detected only a few times. The genes are TRBV10-3 and TRBJ2-5, with a tentative D call TRBD1 (6 bases). The germline CDR1 and CDR2 sequences are ENHRY and SYGVKD. V lost 8 bases and J 3 bases, leaving 10 bases between the germline ends. The CDR3 length is 12 residues. The CDR3 is CAIGPGEETQYF. CDR3 sequence (DNA): TGTGCCATCGGTCCAGGGGAAGAGACCCAGTACTTC.

The genes are TRBV2 and TRBJ2-1; TRBD1 agrees at 9 bases. The V gene's germline CDR1 is SNHLY and CDR2 FYNNEI. The CDR3 length is 14 residues. After removal of 6 bases from V and 2 bases from J, the junction contained 2 bases not matched to a gene. CDR3 DNA: TGTGCCAGCAGCCGGACAGGGGCCTACAATGAGCAGTTCTTC. It is translated as CASSRTGAYNEQFF.

This clone was seen once. The rearrangement links TRBV6-7 to TRBJ1-5; D not resolved. TRBV6-7 is flagged as an ORF with uncertain function. V lost 0 bases and J lost 0, with 9 bases in between. The CDR3 sequence is 16 residues long. The CDR3, as DNA: TGTGCCAGCAGTTACTCACAGCATTATAGCAATCAGCCCCAGCATTTT. Translated: CASSYSQHYSNQPQHF.

The chain joins TRBV5-6 to TRBJ1-5; D is perhaps TRBD1 (6 bases). V lost 3 bases and J lost 9, with 13 bases in between. The CDR3 totals 13 residues. Germline V gene lookup returns CDR1 SGHDT and CDR2 YYEEEE. The CDR3 DNA is TGTGCCAGCAGCTCTGAAATGACAGGGCCCCAGCATTTT. It translates to CASSSEMTGPQHF.

The V gene is TRBV18, the J gene TRBJ1-5; D gene ambiguous. CDR3 size: 16 residues. The V end lost 6 bases, the J end lost 8 bases, and 23 bases lay between the germline ends. Germline values: CDR1 KGHSH, CDR2 LQKENI. Here the CDR3 reads CASSKKRSLNGEPQHF. The CDR3 bases are TGTGCCAGCTCTAAAAAACGGAGTTTAAATGGGGAGCCCCAGCATTTT.

This clone turned up a few times. The CDR3 here is CASSLGGIEAFF. The DNA of the CDR3 is TGTGCCAGCAGCTTAGGGGGGATTGAAGCTTTCTTT. V usage is TRBV11-2 and J usage is TRBJ1-1; D is possibly TRBD1 (5 bases). The V gene lost 1 base and the J gene lost 7 bases, with 7 bases spanning the gap. Germline CDR1 SGHAT, CDR2 FQNNGV. The CDR3 is made up of 12 amino acids.

This chain links TRBV5-1 with TRBJ1-6; D unresolved. Germline V gene data show CDR1 as SGHRS and CDR2 as YFSETQ. With 4 bases removed from V and 6 bases from J, the gap between germline ends came to 8 bases. This CDR3 contains 13 residues. CDR3 region: CASSTDTNSPLHF. For the CDR3, the DNA is TGCGCCAGCAGCACGGATACTAATTCACCCCTCCACTTT.

This chain links TRBV5-6 with TRBJ1-6, with TRBD1 matching 10 bases. Germline assignment: CDR1 SGHDT and CDR2 YYEEEE. The length of the CDR3 is 17 residues. The trim removed 7 bases at V and 2 bases at J, leaving 9 bases unmatched. This CDR3 reads CASHPRGQGTYNSPLHF. The CDR3 DNA sequence: TGTGCCAGCCACCCCCGGGGACAGGGGACCTATAATTCACCCCTCCACTTT.

V gene TRBV6-1 combines with J gene TRBJ1-6; maybe TRBD1 (5 bases). V was shortened by 3 bases and J by 13 bases, with 10 bases between the two germline ends. Germline V gene data show CDR1 as MNHNS and CDR2 as SASEGT. CDR3 size: 12 residues. The CDR3 loop reads CASSDRVSPLHF. The CDR3 region has the DNA TGTGCCAGCAGTGACAGGGTATCGCCCCTCCACTTT.

The chain combines TRBV5-1 with TRBJ2-1, with no clear D. The CDR3 spans 16 residues. V gave up 0 bases and J gave up 4 bases, with 14 bases separating them. Germline loops: CDR1 SGHRS, CDR2 YFSETQ. The CDR3 is CASSLEVVGRYNEQFF. In DNA form, the CDR3 reads TGCGCCAGCAGCTTGGAGGTAGTCGGCAGGTACAATGAGCAGTTCTTC.

CDR3 bases: TGCGCCAGCAGCGACGGGACAGGGTCAGCAGAGACCCAGTACTTC. As protein: CASSDGTGSAETQYF. V usage is TRBV5-1 and J usage is TRBJ2-5; TRBD1 agrees at 9 bases. Germline values: CDR1 SGHRS, CDR2 YFSETQ. This CDR3 has 15 amino acids. Losses at the gene ends were 4 bases for V and 4 bases for J; bases not matched to a gene: 8.

This chain joins TRBV9 and TRBJ2-3; TRBD1 matches at 7 bases. J was trimmed by 0 bases and V by 4 bases; bases with no gene match: 5. This CDR3 is 15 amino acids long. Germline V gene sequence: CDR1 SGDLS, CDR2 YYNGEE. The CDR3 DNA is TGTGCCAGCAGCACGCGACAGGGAAGCACAGATACGCAGTATTTT. Protein: CASSTRQGSTDTQYF.

In DNA, the CDR3 is TGTGCCAGCAGTGAAAAAGGAGACAGGGGTAATTCACCCCTCCACTTT. Translating gives CASSEKGDRGNSPLHF. The chain is built from TRBV6-1 and TRBJ1-6, with 8 bases identical to TRBD1. V lost 2 bases to trimming and J lost 6 bases; unmatched junction nucleotides: 6. CDR1 and CDR2 from the germline V gene are MNHNS and SASEGT. This CDR3 region has 16 residues.